These 20 T cell receptor beta chains came from one sample sequenced in a study of shared clonotypes between healthy human individuals. TCRdb keeps only in-frame clones here, not all; method: immunoSEQ multiplex PCR. The profile shows some 690,000 clones, 80% to 95% of them singletons. The sample consisted of memory CD8+ T cells from PBMCs. The sample's subset: CD45RO+ cells pooled with CCR7-negative TemRA cells. These receptors all stem from a man between 18 and 35 years old in good health. Some clones in this sample may be carry-over from other donors' samples.

This clone was picked up one time. This rearrangement joins TRBV9 to TRBJ1-3; the D gene is possibly TRBD1 (6 bases). V lost 3 bases, J lost 2 bases, and 9 bases lay in between. Looked up from germline, CDR1 is SGDLS and CDR2 is YYNGEE. This CDR3 is 14 amino acids long. CDR3 amino acids: CASSARGTGNTIYF. The CDR3 nucleotides read TGTGCCAGCAGCGCCAGGGGTACTGGAAACACCATATATTTT.

This chain uses TRBV28 with TRBJ2-1; 11 nucleotides line up with TRBD2. V trimming: 5 bases; J trimming: 0 bases; junction bases outside the gene matches: 9. The CDR3 runs 18 residues. Per germline, CDR1 MDHEN and CDR2 SYDVKM. The CDR3 bases are TGTGCCAGCAGTCCCAGGACTAGCGGGTACCACTCCTACAATGAGCAGTTCTTC. Protein: CASSPRTSGYHSYNEQFF.

The rearrangement joins TRBV6-6 to TRBJ1-1; D is uncertain. The CDR3 consists of 13 residues. Germline assignment: CDR1 MNHNY and CDR2 SVGAGI (reference sequence). Trimming took 8 bases from V and 7 from J, leaving 17 bases between them. CDR3 DNA sequence: TGTGCCAGCGGGATAGGGTCCGTGCTTGAAGCTTTCTTT. Translating gives CASGIGSVLEAFF.

The CDR3 DNA is TGTGCCAGCAGCCCCAAACGACAGGGGATAGGAGGCTACACCTTC. Translated, it gives CASSPKRQGIGGYTF. V is TRBV7-9 and J is TRBJ1-2, with TRBD1 matching over 8 bases. CDR3 length equals 15 residues. Germline CDR1 and CDR2: SEHNR and FQNEAQ (reference sequence). Unmatched junction bases numbered 13, after V lost 5 bases and J lost 8 bases. The complete variable domain, with remaining parts taken from reference TRBV7-9 and TRBJ1-2, reads DTGVSQNPRHKITKRGQNVTFRCDPISEHNRLYWYRQTLGQGPEFLTYFQNEAQLEKSRLLSDRFSAERPKGSFSTLEIQRTEQGDSAMYLCASSPKRQGIGGYTFGSGTRLTVV.

The chain carries TRBV29-1 and TRBJ1-1; TRBD1 agrees at 8 bases. The junction had 9 bases not matched to a gene; V was cut back by 5 bases and J by 4 bases. The CDR3 has 14 residues. Germline CDR1 is SQVTM and CDR2 is ANQGSEA. The chain's CDR3 is CSVLPQGESTEAFF. The CDR3 DNA is TGCAGCGTTCTCCCACAGGGGGAGAGCACTGAAGCTTTCTTT. The whole variable domain, remainder taken from reference TRBV29-1 and TRBJ1-1, is SAVISQKPSRDICQRGTSLTIQCQVDSQVTMMFWYRQQPGQSLTLIATANQGSEATYESGFVIDKFPISRPNLTFSTLTVSNMSPEDSSIYLCSVLPQGESTEAFFGQGTRLTVV.

This chain joins TRBV7-3 and TRBJ2-1; 13 nucleotides align to TRBD2. Germline V CDR1 and CDR2: SGHTA, FQGTGA. The V gene end was trimmed by 4 bases and the J gene end by 0 bases; junction bases not matched to a gene: 6. The CDR3 is made up of 18 amino acids. Here the CDR3 reads CASSSGTSGTHSYNEQFF. The CDR3 nucleotides read TGTGCCAGCAGCTCCGGGACTAGCGGGACACACTCCTACAATGAGCAGTTCTTC.

The CDR3 bases are TGTGCCAGCAGTTTAGGTAGCGGCTCTTTATACGAGCAGTACTTC. This sequence encodes CASSLGSGSLYEQYF. This chain uses TRBV27 with TRBJ2-7; possibly TRBD2 for D (6 bases). The CDR3 totals 15 residues. The ends were cut back, 2 bases at V and 4 bases at J, with 15 bases in the middle. In germline, CDR1 is MNHEY, CDR2 SMNVEV (reference sequence).

V usage is TRBV28 and J usage is TRBJ1-2; weak D call: TRBD1 (5 bases). Trimming took 2 bases from V and 5 from J, leaving 12 bases between them. In germline, CDR1 is MDHEN, CDR2 SYDVKM. CDR3 length: 14 residues. Here the CDR3 DNA reads TGTGCCAGCAGTTTAGATGATTGGGGGTATGGCTACACCTTC. Residues: CASSLDDWGYGYTF.

The rearrangement uses TRBV4-1 and TRBJ1-1, with TRBD1 as a possible D gene (5 bases). Germline-derived CDR1 and CDR2 are MGHRA and YSYEKL. Deletions cut 3 bases from V and 4 bases from J, with 15 bases between. The CDR3 is 15 residues long. The CDR3 region is CASSHKSKRGTEAFF. The CDR3 DNA is TGCGCCAGCAGCCATAAGTCAAAGAGGGGCACTGAAGCTTTCTTT.

The chain joins TRBV28 to TRBJ1-1; D ambiguous. This CDR3 comprises 15 residues. In germline, CDR1 is MDHEN, CDR2 SYDVKM. V shed 3 bases and J shed 4 bases, with 15 bases lying between them. Here the CDR3 reads CASSFPRARGTEAFF. The CDR3 DNA is TGTGCCAGCAGTTTCCCTCGGGCCCGGGGCACTGAAGCTTTCTTT.

This chain's CDR3 is CASSQRGALNYNEQFF. The CDR3, as DNA: TGCGCCAGCAGCCAAAGGGGGGCCCTTAACTACAATGAGCAGTTCTTC. The chain employs TRBV4-3 and TRBJ2-1; D might be TRBD1 or TRBD2, each matching 6 bases. Per germline, CDR1 LGHNA and CDR2 YSLEER. The CDR3 is 16 amino acids. Trimming took off 2 bases at V and 3 bases at J, with 14 bases between the two ends.

This sequence joins TRBV10-1 and TRBJ1-3; D is unresolved. The CDR3 totals 12 residues. V was clipped by 0 bases and J by 13 bases, with 10 bases between them. The germline V gene encodes CDR1 WNHNN and CDR2 SYGVQD (reference sequence). This CDR3 is CASSESGGSIYF. In DNA form, the CDR3 reads TGCGCCAGCAGTGAGTCTGGAGGTTCTATATATTTT.

This rearrangement joins TRBV5-5 to TRBJ2-7; D is ambiguous. Germline CDR1 reads SGHKS; CDR2 reads YYEKEE (reference sequence). The CDR3 covers 13 residues. Trimming took 6 bases from V and 0 from J, leaving 10 bases between them. The CDR3 sequence is CASNGRSSYEQYF. The CDR3 nucleotides read TGTGCCAGCAATGGCAGGAGCTCCTACGAGCAGTACTTC.

The chain employs TRBV4-1 and TRBJ2-5; weak D call: TRBD2 (5 bases). CDR1 is MGHRA, CDR2 YSYEKL, per germline. This CDR3 contains 16 residues. V lost 0 bases and J 1 base, leaving 12 bases between the germline ends. The CDR3: CASSQDGRGLQETQYF. The CDR3 DNA is TGCGCCAGCAGCCAAGATGGGAGAGGGCTCCAAGAGACCCAGTACTTC.

The chain recombines TRBV9 with TRBJ2-7; the D is unclear. The germline V gene has CDR1 SGDLS and CDR2 YYNGEE. The V and J ends lost 3 bases and 7 bases respectively, with 20 bases between them. CDR3 length: 15 residues. The CDR3 reads CASSADGAMTREQYF. The CDR3 region has the DNA TGTGCCAGCAGCGCCGATGGTGCAATGACCCGGGAGCAGTACTTC.

The table lists this clone with a count of one. The V gene is TRBV28, the J gene TRBJ2-1; 7 bases fit TRBD1. J gave up 2 bases and V 6 bases, and 7 bases lay outside the gene matches. Germline CDR1 MDHEN, CDR2 SYDVKM. The CDR3 has 15 amino acids. As DNA, the CDR3 is TGTGCCAGCAGATCGGAGACAGGGACCTACAATGAGCAGTTCTTC. The encoded protein is CASRSETGTYNEQFF.

The chain joins TRBV29-1 to TRBJ2-3; no clear D gene. In germline, CDR1 is SQVTM, CDR2 ANQGSEA. The CDR3 length is 14 residues. Trimming pared 7 bases from V and 0 bases from J, leaving 14 bases between. This chain's CDR3 is CSAWAALSTDTQYF. For the CDR3, the DNA is TGCAGCGCTTGGGCAGCCTTAAGCACAGATACGCAGTATTTT.

The chain links TRBV7-9 to TRBJ2-5; TRBD1 matches at 8 bases. Per the germline V gene, CDR1 is SEHNR and CDR2 is FQNEAQ (reference sequence). Losses at the gene ends were 3 bases for V and 3 bases for J; bases not matched to a gene: 6. The CDR3 spans 15 residues. This CDR3 reads CASSFRQGMEETQYF. The CDR3 bases are TGTGCCAGCAGCTTCCGACAGGGGATGGAAGAGACCCAGTACTTC.

The chain employs TRBV4-3 and TRBJ1-4; maybe TRBD1 (5 bases). Germline V CDR1 and CDR2: LGHNA, YSLEER. Trimming took 2 bases from V and 4 from J, leaving 14 bases between them. The CDR3 runs 16 residues. The CDR3: CASSQNSGTGNEKLFF. CDR3 sequence (DNA): TGCGCCAGCAGCCAAAACTCCGGGACGGGTAATGAAAAACTGTTTTTT.

This sequence joins TRBV7-9 and TRBJ1-3; 7 bases fit TRBD1. CDR1 is SEHNR and CDR2 is FQNEAQ in the germline V gene (reference sequence). CDR3 length: 16 amino acids. The junction had 7 bases not matched to a gene; V was cut back by 5 bases and J by 0 bases. The CDR3 DNA follows: TGTGCCAGCAGCGTAAACAGGGACAGCTCTGGAAACACCATATATTTT. This codes for CASSVNRDSSGNTIYF.